This T cell receptor (beta chain) emerged from a study of blood T cell repertoires in COVID-19 (dated by TCRdb to 2018 to 2021). A note on the overall study: The collaborator samples originated in the United States, Italy and Spain and spanned the acute and convalescent phases of COVID-19. Where available, HLA class I and class II types were taken from metadata supplied by the sample provider and were not determined by assay-based typing. The prospective study material was composed of cDNA or gDNA derived from T cells, B-cell-depleted T cells, or PBMCs. The dataset comprised deeply sampled blood TCRbeta repertoires from subjects exposed to, actively infected with, or recovered from COVID-19. The repertoires were released in a freely available public database meant as a resource for research on the immune response to SARS-CoV-2. Sample metadata almost always included a de-identified subject ID, COVID-19 status, age in years and sex. The samples were drawn from two sources: the first 160 participants of the ongoing ImmuneRACE study, and fewer than 1,500 subjects contributed by 6 global collaborators.

The collaborating institutions used their own protocols to collect whole blood in K2EDTA tubes. For TCRbeta analysis, collaborator samples were shipped as frozen whole blood, as isolated PBMCs, or as DNA extracted from either sample type. In the case of this clone: Its antigen remains unidentified. Base qualities are not at hand, and no much larger clone is one base apart.

The germline V gene yields SGHTA for CDR1 and FQGNSA for CDR2. Trimming costs V 0 bases and J 1 base, and their ends lie 12 bases apart. The CDR3 starts with the cysteine, ends with the phenylalanine, and has 16 residues. Only the CDR3 portion is preserved as DNA: 48 bases, with reading frame beginning at the first base. Points the paper makes about the study in general: How much clinical and demographic metadata was included differed by source and by participant, and the metadata was provided uncurated.

TCRbeta CDR3 regions were amplified from genomic DNA using the immunoSEQ Assay, a bias-controlled multiplex PCR. The study's processing was this. The number of nucleated cells in each sample was estimated from the amplification of reference gene primers within the assay. Sequence reads were collapsed and filtered to measure the absolute abundance of every unique TCRbeta CDR3 rearrangement. For each sample, productive Simpson clonality was calculated by taking the square root of Simpson's diversity index across productive rearrangements. The clones in this table, taken by TCRdb from immuneACCESS, are in-frame only. Not every clone is retained; where verified, under half of the shortfall comes from an unresolved V gene, and the cause of the rest is unknown. V and J calls plus clone size are reproduced from that table; the DNA served to infer D and trimming. The sample yields about 250,000 clones; about 86% were counted once. The ten largest clones take up about 5.7% of the sample.

This sequence originates from a man older than 75 with acute or convalescent COVID-19. The sequencing sample was made of peripheral blood. The chain joins TRBV7-2 to TRBJ1-1; there is no confident call for the D gene. The CDR3 reads as follows: CASSLALIYGNTEAFF. The sequenced DNA is TGTGCCAGCAGCTTAGCTCTTATCTACGGGAACACTGAAGCTTTCTTT.